A single TCR beta chain is shown here with its context. Its antigen is not identified. Germline assignment: CDR1 SGHTA and CDR2 FQGTGA. V was clipped by 1 base and J by 5 bases; unmatched bases: 4. The CDR3 is 16 amino acids. It was across several immunoSEQ plates that each subset's genomic DNA was evenly split. Only in-frame clones appear in the TCRdb table, and some are missing; sequencing was by immunoSEQ multiplex PCR. The sample consists of about 380,000 clones, 90% to 97% of them appearing once. These data belong to a study of shared clonotypes between healthy human individuals. Overall study context: For every donor, three CD4 naive, three CD4 memory, two CD8 naive and one CD8 memory plates were used.

Whole-study results and caveats: Unshared clonotypes carried lower generation probabilities than those common to all four donors. Represented genetic and exposure-history diversity was restricted by having few donors.

The rearrangement links TRBV7-3 to TRBJ2-2, with 10 bases aligning to TRBD1. The origin of this receptor is a man between 25 and 39 years old in good health. Sequences were obtained from memory CD8+ T cells sorted from blood. Subset described: CD45RO+ cells pooled with CCR7-negative TemRA cells. This CDR3 reads CASSLRTGGGTGELFF. The CDR3, as DNA: TGTGCCAGCAGCTTAAGGACAGGGGGAGGGACCGGGGAGCTGTTTTTT.